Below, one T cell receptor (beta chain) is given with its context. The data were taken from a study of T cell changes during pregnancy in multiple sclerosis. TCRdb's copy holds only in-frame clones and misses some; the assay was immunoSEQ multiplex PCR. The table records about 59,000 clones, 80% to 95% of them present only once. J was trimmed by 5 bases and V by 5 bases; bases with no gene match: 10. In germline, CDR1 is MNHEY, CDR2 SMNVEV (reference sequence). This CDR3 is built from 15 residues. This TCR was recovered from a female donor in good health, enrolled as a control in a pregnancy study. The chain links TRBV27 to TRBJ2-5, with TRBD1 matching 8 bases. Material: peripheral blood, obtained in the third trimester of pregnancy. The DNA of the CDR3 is TGTGCCAGCAGTCCGGGGCCAGGGGGCGGGGAGACCCAGTACTTC. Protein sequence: CASSPGPGGGETQYF.